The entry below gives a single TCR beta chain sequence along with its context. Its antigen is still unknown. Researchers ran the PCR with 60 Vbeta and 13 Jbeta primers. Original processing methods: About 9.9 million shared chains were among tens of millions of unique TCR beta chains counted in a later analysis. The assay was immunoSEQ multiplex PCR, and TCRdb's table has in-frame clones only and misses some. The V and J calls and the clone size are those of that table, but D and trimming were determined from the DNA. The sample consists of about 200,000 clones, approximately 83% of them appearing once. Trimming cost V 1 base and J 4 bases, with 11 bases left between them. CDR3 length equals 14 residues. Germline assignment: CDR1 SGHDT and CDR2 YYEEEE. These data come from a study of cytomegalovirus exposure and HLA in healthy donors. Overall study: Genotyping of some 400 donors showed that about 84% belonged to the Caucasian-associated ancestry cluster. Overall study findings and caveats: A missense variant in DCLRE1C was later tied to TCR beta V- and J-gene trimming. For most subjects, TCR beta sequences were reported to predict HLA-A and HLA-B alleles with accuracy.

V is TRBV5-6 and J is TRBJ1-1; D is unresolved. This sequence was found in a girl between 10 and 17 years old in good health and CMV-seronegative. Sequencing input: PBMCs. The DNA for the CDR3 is TGTGCCAGCAGCTTGTCCCGGGTTGTCACTGAAGCTTTCTTT. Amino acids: CASSLSRVVTEAFF.